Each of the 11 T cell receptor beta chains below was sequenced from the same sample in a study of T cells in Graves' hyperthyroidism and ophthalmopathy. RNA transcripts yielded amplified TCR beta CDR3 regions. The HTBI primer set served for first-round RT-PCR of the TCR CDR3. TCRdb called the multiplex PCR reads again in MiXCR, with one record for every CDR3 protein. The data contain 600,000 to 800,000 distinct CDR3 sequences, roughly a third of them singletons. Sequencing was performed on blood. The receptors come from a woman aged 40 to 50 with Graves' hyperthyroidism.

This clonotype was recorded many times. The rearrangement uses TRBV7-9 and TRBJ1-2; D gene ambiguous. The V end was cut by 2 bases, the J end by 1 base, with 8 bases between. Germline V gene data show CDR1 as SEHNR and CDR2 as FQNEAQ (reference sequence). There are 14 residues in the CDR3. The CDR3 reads CASSLTAVNYGYTF. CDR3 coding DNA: TGTGCCAGCAGCTTAACAGCGGTTAACTATGGCTACACCTTC.

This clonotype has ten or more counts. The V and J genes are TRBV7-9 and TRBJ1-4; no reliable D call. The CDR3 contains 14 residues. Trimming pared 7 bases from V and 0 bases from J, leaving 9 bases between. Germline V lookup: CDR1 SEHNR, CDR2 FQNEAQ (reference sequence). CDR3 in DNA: TGTGCCAGCACCCCAGAAGCAACTAATGAAAAACTGTTTTTT. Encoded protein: CASTPEATNEKLFF.

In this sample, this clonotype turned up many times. CDR3 nucleotide sequence: TGCGCCAGCAGCCAGTTTTCCACGTCCGGAGAGCAGTACTTC. Protein sequence: CASSQFSTSGEQYF. The chain combines TRBV4-3 with TRBJ2-7; D unclear. The CDR3 totals 14 residues. Germline CDR1 and CDR2: LGHNA and YSLEER. The V end was cut by 3 bases, the J end by 7 bases, with 16 bases between.

Here the CDR3 DNA reads TGTGCCAGCGAGGGGAAAGAGACCCAGTACTTC. It yields the protein CASEGKETQYF. V usage is TRBV2 and J usage is TRBJ2-5; the D call may be TRBD1 or TRBD2 (5 bases each). This CDR3 spans 11 amino acids. The germline gives CDR1 SNHLY, CDR2 FYNNEI. Trimming stripped 8 bases from V and 3 bases from J, with 7 bases between.

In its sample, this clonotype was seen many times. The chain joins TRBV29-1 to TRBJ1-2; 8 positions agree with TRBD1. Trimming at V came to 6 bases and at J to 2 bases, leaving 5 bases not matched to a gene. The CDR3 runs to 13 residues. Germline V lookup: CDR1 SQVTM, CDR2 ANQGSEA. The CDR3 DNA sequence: TGCAGCGTAGGGACAGGATTAAACTATGGCTACACCTTC. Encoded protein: CSVGTGLNYGYTF.

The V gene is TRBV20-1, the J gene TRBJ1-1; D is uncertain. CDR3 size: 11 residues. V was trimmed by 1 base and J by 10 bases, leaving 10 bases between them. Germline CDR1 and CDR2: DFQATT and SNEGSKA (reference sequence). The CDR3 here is CSARGEEGAFF. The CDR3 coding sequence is TGCAGTGCTAGAGGAGAGGAGGGAGCTTTCTTT.

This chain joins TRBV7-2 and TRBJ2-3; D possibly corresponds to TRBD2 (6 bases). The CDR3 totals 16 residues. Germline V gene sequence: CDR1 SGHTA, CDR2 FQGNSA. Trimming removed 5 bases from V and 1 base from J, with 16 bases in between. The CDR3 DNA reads TGTGCCAGCAGCCCCGGGGGACTCGCGGGCACAGATACGCAGTATTTT. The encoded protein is CASSPGGLAGTDTQYF.

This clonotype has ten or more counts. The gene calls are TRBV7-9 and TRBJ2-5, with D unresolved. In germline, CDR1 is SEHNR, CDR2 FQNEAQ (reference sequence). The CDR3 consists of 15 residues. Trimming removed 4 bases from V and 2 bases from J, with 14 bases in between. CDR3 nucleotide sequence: TGTGCCAGCAGCTACCTGTCCAGCCCGCAAGAGACCCAGTACTTC. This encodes CASSYLSSPQETQYF.

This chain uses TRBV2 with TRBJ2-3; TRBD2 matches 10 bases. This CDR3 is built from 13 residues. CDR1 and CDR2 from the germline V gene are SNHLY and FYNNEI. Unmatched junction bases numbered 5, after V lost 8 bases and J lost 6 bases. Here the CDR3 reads CASASGGGDTQYF. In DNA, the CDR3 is TGTGCCAGCGCTAGCGGGGGAGGGGATACGCAGTATTTT. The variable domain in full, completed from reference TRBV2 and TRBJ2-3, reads EPEVTQTPSHQVTQMGQEVILRCVPISNHLYFYWYRQILGQKVEFLVSFYNNEISEKSEIFDDQFSVERPDGSNFTLKIRSTKLEDSAMYFCASASGGGDTQYFGPGTRLTVL.

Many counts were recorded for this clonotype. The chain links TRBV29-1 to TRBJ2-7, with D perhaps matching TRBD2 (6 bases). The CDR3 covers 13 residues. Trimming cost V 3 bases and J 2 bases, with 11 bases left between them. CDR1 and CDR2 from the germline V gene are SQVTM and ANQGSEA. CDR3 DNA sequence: TGCAGCGTTGAGGAGGCGGGAACCTACGAGCAGTACTTC. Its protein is CSVEEAGTYEQYF.

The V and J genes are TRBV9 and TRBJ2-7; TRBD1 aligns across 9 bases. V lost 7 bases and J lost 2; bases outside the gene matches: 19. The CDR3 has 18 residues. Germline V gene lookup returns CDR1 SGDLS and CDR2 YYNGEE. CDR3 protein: CASSLTSIPGTGPYEQYF. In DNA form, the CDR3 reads TGTGCCAGCTCTCTCACCTCGATTCCCGGGACAGGGCCCTACGAGCAGTACTTC.